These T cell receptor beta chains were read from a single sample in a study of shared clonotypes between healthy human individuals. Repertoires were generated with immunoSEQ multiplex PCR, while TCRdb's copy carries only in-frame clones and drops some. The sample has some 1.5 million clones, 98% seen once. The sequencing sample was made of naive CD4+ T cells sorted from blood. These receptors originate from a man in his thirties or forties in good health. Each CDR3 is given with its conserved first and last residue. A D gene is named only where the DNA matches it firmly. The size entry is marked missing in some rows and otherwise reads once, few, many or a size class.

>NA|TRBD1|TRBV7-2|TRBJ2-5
CASSARDRGRETQYF
TGTGCCAGCAGCGCAAGGGACAGGGGGCGAGAGACCCAGTACTTC
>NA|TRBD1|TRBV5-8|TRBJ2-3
CASSLGQGFSPTDTQYF
TGTGCCAGCAGCCTGGGACAGGGGTTTTCCCCCACAGATACGCAGTATTTT
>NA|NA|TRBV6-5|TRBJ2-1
CASTRRGFSYNEQFF
TGTGCCAGCACCCGTCGGGGTTTCTCCTACAATGAGCAGTTCTTC
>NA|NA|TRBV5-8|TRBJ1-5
CASSLDYLRQPQHF
TGTGCCAGCAGCTTGGACTACCTGCGTCAGCCCCAGCATTTT
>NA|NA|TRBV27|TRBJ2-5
CASSLGTIQYF
TGTGCCAGCAGTTTAGGTACTATCCAGTACTTC
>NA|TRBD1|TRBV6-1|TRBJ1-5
CASSGTGGISNQPQHF
TGTGCCAGCAGTGGAACAGGGGGCATTAGTAATCAGCCCCAGCATTTT
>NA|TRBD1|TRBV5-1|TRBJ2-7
CASSPTGTVYEQYF
TGCGCCAGCAGCCCAACAGGGACAGTCTACGAGCAGTACTTC
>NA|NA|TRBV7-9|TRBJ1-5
CASSPGGTVLIYSNQPQHF
TGTGCCAGCAGCCCGGGGGGCACCGTCCTCATCTATAGCAATCAGCCCCAGCATTTT
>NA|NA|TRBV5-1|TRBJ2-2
CASSLVAEAFLSGELFF
TGCGCCAGCAGCTTGGTTGCGGAAGCATTTCTCTCCGGGGAGCTGTTTTTT
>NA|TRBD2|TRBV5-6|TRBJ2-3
CASSFELAGDTQYF
TGTGCCAGCAGCTTTGAACTAGCGGGAGATACGCAGTATTTT
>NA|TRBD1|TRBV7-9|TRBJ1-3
CASSMSGTVLGDSGNTIYF
TGTGCCAGCAGCATGTCGGGGACAGTCCTTGGCGACTCTGGAAACACCATATATTTT
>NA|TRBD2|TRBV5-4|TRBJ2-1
CASVPSGRVSYNEQFF
TGTGCCAGCGTCCCTAGCGGGAGGGTCTCCTACAATGAGCAGTTCTTC
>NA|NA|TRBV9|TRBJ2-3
CASAKGGGPSRQYF
TGTGCCAGCGCAAAAGGGGGAGGGCCCTCGAGGCAGTATTTT
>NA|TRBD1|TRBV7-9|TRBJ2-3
CASSLGIDRAADTQYF
TGTGCCAGCAGCTTGGGCATAGACAGGGCGGCAGATACGCAGTATTTT
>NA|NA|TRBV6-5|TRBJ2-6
CASSGPSSGANVLTF
TGTGCCAGCAGCGGGCCGAGCTCTGGGGCCAACGTCCTGACTTTC
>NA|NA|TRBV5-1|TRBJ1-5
CASSTSDLGQPQHF
TGCGCCAGCAGCACCTCGGACCTTGGTCAGCCCCAGCATTTT
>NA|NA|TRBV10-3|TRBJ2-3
CAISEVAQSTDTQYF
TGTGCCATCAGTGAGGTAGCCCAGAGCACAGATACGCAGTATTTT
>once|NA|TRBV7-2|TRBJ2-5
CASSRGAQETQYF
TGTGCCAGCAGCCGAGGGGCTCAAGAGACCCAGTACTTC
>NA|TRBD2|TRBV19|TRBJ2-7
CASSIEMGLAGVYEQYF
TGTGCCAGTAGTATAGAAATGGGACTAGCGGGAGTCTACGAGCAGTACTTC
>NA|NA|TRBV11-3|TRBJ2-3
CASSLGSSVVTDTQYF
TGTGCCAGCAGCTTAGGTTCTTCCGTAGTCACAGATACGCAGTATTTT
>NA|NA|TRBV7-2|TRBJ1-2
CASSRDGGIYNYGYTF
TGTGCCAGCAGCAGGGATGGGGGGATTTATAACTATGGCTACACCTTC
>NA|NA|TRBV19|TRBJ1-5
CASSTPIAGVGQPQHF
TGTGCCAGTAGTACACCCATTGCAGGGGTCGGCCAGCCCCAGCATTTT
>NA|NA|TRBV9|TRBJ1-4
CASSLNGLNEKLFF
TGTGCCAGCAGCCTGAATGGGCTGAATGAAAAACTGTTTTTT
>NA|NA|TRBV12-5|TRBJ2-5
CASGSVGETQYF
TGTGCTAGTGGTTCGGTAGGGGAGACCCAGTACTTC
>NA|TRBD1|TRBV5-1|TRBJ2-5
CASSHTGVGETQYF
TGCGCCAGCAGCCACACAGGGGTAGGAGAGACCCAGTACTTC
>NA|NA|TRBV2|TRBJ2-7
CASRGLTYEQYF
TGTGCCAGCAGGGGATTGACCTACGAGCAGTACTTC
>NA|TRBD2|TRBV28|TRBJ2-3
CASSLGITGGDTQYF
TGTGCCAGCAGTTTAGGGATAACGGGGGGGGATACGCAGTATTTT
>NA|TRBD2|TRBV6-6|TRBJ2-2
CASSYEREVRGELFF
TGTGCCAGCAGTTACGAGCGGGAGGTCAGGGGGGAGCTGTTTTTT
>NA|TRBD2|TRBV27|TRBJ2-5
CASSVKRTSGSMGGQETQYF
TGTGCCAGCAGTGTGAAACGGACTAGCGGGAGTATGGGGGGCCAAGAGACCCAGTACTTC
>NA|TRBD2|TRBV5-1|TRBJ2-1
CASSLGLAGRLDNEQFF
TGCGCCAGCAGCCTGGGACTAGCGGGGAGGTTGGACAATGAGCAGTTCTTC
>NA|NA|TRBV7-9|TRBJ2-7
CASSLLDEQYF
TGTGCCAGCAGCTTATTAGATGAGCAGTACTTC
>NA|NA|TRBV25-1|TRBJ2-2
CASSELHTGELFF
TGTGCCAGCAGTGAATTACACACCGGGGAGCTGTTTTTT
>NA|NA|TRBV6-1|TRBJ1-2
CAGRDTGYGYTF
TGTGCCGGCAGGGACACCGGCTATGGCTACACCTTC
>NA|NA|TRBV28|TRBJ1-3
CASSRSGNTIYF
TGTGCCAGCAGTCGCTCTGGAAACACCATATATTTT
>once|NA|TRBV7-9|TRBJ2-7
CASSPRDLSYEQYF
TGTGCCAGCAGCCCTAGGGACTTATCCTACGAGCAGTACTTC
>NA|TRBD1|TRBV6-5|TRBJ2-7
CASSYTQGAVGYEQYF
TGTGCCAGCAGTTACACGCAGGGGGCGGTCGGCTACGAGCAGTACTTC
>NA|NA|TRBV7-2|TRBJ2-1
CATELIAGRAEQFF
TGTGCCACCGAGCTTATTGCGGGCAGAGCTGAGCAGTTCTTC
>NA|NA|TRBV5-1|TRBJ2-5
CASSLYQTQYF
TGCGCCAGCAGCTTGTATCAGACCCAGTACTTC
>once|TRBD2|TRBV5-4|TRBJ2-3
CASSPPRAGGGRSSTDTQYF
TGTGCCAGCAGCCCACCACGGGCTGGGGGCGGGAGGAGTAGCACAGATACGCAGTATTTT
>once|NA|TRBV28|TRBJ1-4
CASSLFPLRATNEKLFF
TGTGCCAGCAGTTTATTCCCTCTGAGGGCAACTAATGAAAAACTGTTTTTT
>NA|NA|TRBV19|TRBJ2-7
CASSISRVRHEQYF
TGTGCCAGTAGTATATCAAGGGTTCGGCACGAGCAGTACTTC
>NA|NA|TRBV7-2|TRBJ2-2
CASSFAGPNTGELFF
TGTGCCAGCAGCTTCGCCGGACCGAACACCGGGGAGCTGTTTTTT
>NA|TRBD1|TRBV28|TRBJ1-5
CASSPRTGNSNQPQHF
TGTGCCAGCAGCCCAAGGACAGGAAATAGCAATCAGCCCCAGCATTTT
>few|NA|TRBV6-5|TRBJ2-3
CASSPGGGTQYF
TGTGCCAGCAGCCCCGGAGGAGGTACGCAGTATTTT
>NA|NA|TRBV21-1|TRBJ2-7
CASRVSGGQRFREQYF
TGTGCCAGCAGGGTATCAGGGGGACAGCGCTTCAGGGAGCAGTACTTC